What follows are 30 T cell receptor beta chains derived from one specimen sequenced in a study of technical replicates of blood from several donors. TCRdb's table, derived via immunoSEQ multiplex PCR, lists solely in-frame clones and lacks some. The profile shows tens of thousands of clones, over 90% of them singletons. Sequencing was done on a sample of T cells isolated from PBMCs. The receptors were sampled from a human donor in good health.

The chain employs TRBV2 and TRBJ2-7, with D maybe TRBD1 (7 bases). Germline loops: CDR1 SNHLY, CDR2 FYNNEI. The CDR3 has 14 residues. V lost 7 bases to trimming and J lost 3 bases, with 16 bases between them. The CDR3 loop reads CASTEGQILYEQYF. DNA of the CDR3: TGTGCCAGCACGGAGGGACAGATTCTCTACGAGCAGTACTTC.

This clone was seen just once. The V call is TRBV6-4, the J call TRBJ1-1; no clear D gene. The V gene lost 2 bases and the J gene lost 0 bases, with 10 bases spanning the gap. From germline, CDR1 is MRHNA and CDR2 SNTAGT. The CDR3 covers 15 residues. The CDR3 loop is CASSDEKPMNTEAFF. The CDR3 DNA reads TGTGCCAGCAGTGACGAGAAACCGATGAACACTGAAGCTTTCTTT.

The chain has TRBV14 and TRBJ2-3, with 7 positions matching TRBD1. The length of the CDR3 is 15 residues. Germline CDR1 and CDR2: SGHDN and FVKESK. J was trimmed by 2 bases and V by 1 base; bases with no gene match: 3. The CDR3 loop is CASSQVTGATDTQYF. CDR3 coding DNA: TGTGCCAGCAGCCAAGTAACAGGGGCCACAGATACGCAGTATTTT.

The chain recombines TRBV4-1 with TRBJ2-5, with 11 bases matching TRBD2. The CDR3 contains 18 residues. V was pared by 4 bases and J by 7 bases, with 17 bases of the junction left unmatched. Germline assignment: CDR1 MGHRA and CDR2 YSYEKL. The DNA for the CDR3 is TGCGCCAGCAGCCGCCAGGGGGTGGGACTAGCGGTTCAACGGACCCAGTACTTC. It encodes CASSRQGVGLAVQRTQYF.

This clone turned up a few times. The chain is built from TRBV19 and TRBJ1-1; TRBD1 is a possible D gene (5 bases). The length of the CDR3 is 15 residues. The germline V gene encodes CDR1 LNHDA and CDR2 SQIVND (reference sequence). The V end lost 4 bases, the J end lost 1 base, and 13 bases lay between the germline ends. CDR3 in amino acids: CASSNRGGWNTEAFF. The CDR3 DNA is TGTGCCAGTAGTAATAGGGGAGGCTGGAACACTGAAGCTTTCTTT.

The chain couples TRBV6-4 to TRBJ2-7, with 12 bases identical to TRBD2. Looked up from germline, CDR1 is MRHNA and CDR2 is SNTAGT. The CDR3 has 15 amino acids. The V gene end was trimmed by 5 bases and the J gene end by 2 bases; junction bases not matched to a gene: 4. The CDR3 DNA follows: TGTGCCAGCAGTTGGACTAGCGGGACCCCCTACGAGCAGTACTTC. Translated, it gives CASSWTSGTPYEQYF.

The chain uses TRBV7-6 and TRBJ2-1; possibly TRBD2 for D (6 bases). The CDR3 totals 14 residues. V gave up 1 base and J gave up 9 bases, with 13 bases separating them. The germline CDR1 and CDR2 sequences are SGHVS and FNYEAQ. The CDR3 protein is CASSLGRLGGEQFF. For the CDR3, the DNA is TGTGCCAGCAGCTTAGGACGTCTCGGGGGTGAGCAGTTCTTC.

For the CDR3, the DNA is TGTGCCATCAGTATGGGAACAGGGGGGTGGCCTGGCTACACCTTC. Translating it yields CAISMGTGGWPGYTF. The chain uses TRBV10-3 and TRBJ1-2, with 8 bases fitting TRBD1. The CDR3 is made up of 15 amino acids. In germline, CDR1 is ENHRY, CDR2 SYGVKD. V shed 5 bases, J shed 7 bases, and the junction held 12 bases outside the gene matches.

In its sample, this clone was seen a few times. The CDR3 sequence: CASSVIETQYF. As DNA, the CDR3 is TGTGCCAGCAGTGTAATTGAGACCCAGTACTTC. The chain carries TRBV2 and TRBJ2-5, with D unresolved. Germline loops: CDR1 SNHLY, CDR2 FYNNEI. The V gene lost 4 bases and the J gene lost 5 bases, with 5 bases spanning the gap. The CDR3 runs 11 residues.

This chain links TRBV5-1 with TRBJ1-3; perhaps TRBD1 as D (5 bases). V was cut by 4 bases and J by 7 bases, with 12 bases left in between. Germline CDR1 SGHRS, CDR2 YFSETQ. This CDR3 has 13 amino acids. DNA for the CDR3: TGCGCCAGCAGCCGAGACAGTAGTAACACCATATATTTT. Its protein product is CASSRDSSNTIYF.

V usage is TRBV4-2 and J usage is TRBJ2-3; TRBD2 aligns across 10 bases. CDR1 is LGHNA and CDR2 is YNFKEQ in the germline V gene. There are 17 residues in the CDR3. With 0 bases clipped from V and 2 bases from J, the junction kept 5 bases outside the gene matches. As DNA, the CDR3 is TGTGCCAGCAGCCAAGATCTAGCGGGGGATACCACAGATACGCAGTATTTT. This translates into CASSQDLAGDTTDTQYF.

The rearrangement links TRBV4-1 to TRBJ1-2; D gene ambiguous. The V gene lost 0 bases and the J gene lost 0 bases, with 14 bases spanning the gap. Per the germline V gene, CDR1 is MGHRA and CDR2 is YSYEKL. There are 17 residues in the CDR3. The CDR3 here is CASSQDWPPPSNYGYTF. Here the CDR3 DNA reads TGCGCCAGCAGCCAAGATTGGCCACCCCCCTCTAACTATGGCTACACCTTC.

This chain links TRBV4-1 with TRBJ2-3; D possibly corresponds to TRBD2 (5 bases). This CDR3 region has 16 residues. Deletions cut 4 bases from V and 1 base from J, with 15 bases between. Germline CDR1 is MGHRA and CDR2 is YSYEKL. The CDR3 sequence is CASSPRGGPGTDTQYF. CDR3 coding DNA: TGCGCCAGCAGCCCGCGCGGAGGCCCTGGCACAGATACGCAGTATTTT.

The V gene is TRBV11-2, the J gene TRBJ2-2; 10 bases align to TRBD2. CDR1 SGHAT and CDR2 FQNNGV come from the germline V gene. The ends lost 6 bases at V and 4 bases at J; junction bases unmatched: 11. The CDR3 runs to 17 residues. CDR3 sequence reads: CASSQRRSGGATGELFF. CDR3 bases: TGTGCCAGCAGTCAAAGGAGGAGCGGGGGGGCCACCGGGGAGCTGTTTTTT. The variable domain in full, completed from reference TRBV11-2 and TRBJ2-2, reads EAGVAQSPRYKIIEKRQSVAFWCNPISGHATLYWYQQILGQGPKLLIQFQNNGVVDDSQLPKDRFSAERLKGVDSTLKIQPAKLEDSAVYLCASSQRRSGGATGELFFGEGSRLTVL.

The V call is TRBV4-1, the J call TRBJ2-1; TRBD1 agrees at 7 bases. The CDR3 is made up of 15 amino acids. Germline-derived CDR1 and CDR2 are MGHRA and YSYEKL. V dropped 5 bases and J dropped 4; count of bases not matched to a gene: 8. In DNA, the CDR3 is TGCGCCAGCAGCAAAGGCAGGGGGTTTTACAATGAGCAGTTCTTC. It translates to CASSKGRGFYNEQFF.

The J gene is TRBJ2-5, the V gene TRBV28; 13 positions match TRBD2. The CDR3 covers 15 residues. V lost 6 bases and J lost 4; bases outside the gene matches: 5. Germline V gives CDR1 MDHEN, CDR2 SYDVKM. CDR3 region: CASSHGLAGVETQYF. CDR3 coding DNA: TGTGCCAGCAGCCACGGACTAGCGGGAGTAGAGACCCAGTACTTC.

This clone showed up just once. This chain uses TRBV2 with TRBJ2-1; 9 positions agree with TRBD2. The ends lost 0 bases at V and 9 bases at J; junction bases unmatched: 9. The CDR3 extends over 16 amino acids. Germline CDR1 is SNHLY and CDR2 is FYNNEI. The CDR3 is CASSEATGTSLSEQFF. The CDR3 nucleotides read TGTGCCAGCAGTGAAGCCACAGGGACTAGCTTGAGTGAGCAGTTCTTC.

J is TRBJ2-2 and V is TRBV5-8, with 7 bases that match TRBD2. Losses at the gene ends were 6 bases for V and 7 bases for J; bases not matched to a gene: 12. Looked up from germline, CDR1 is SGHTS and CDR2 is YDEGEE. The CDR3 is 15 residues long. DNA of the CDR3: TGTGCCAGCAACACTTGGGGAGGGTCGAACGGGGAGCTGTTTTTT. Its protein product is CASNTWGGSNGELFF. The complete variable domain, with remaining parts taken from reference TRBV5-8 and TRBJ2-2, reads EAGVTQSPTHLIKTRGQQATLRCSPISGHTSVYWYQQALGLGLQFLLWYDEGEERNRGNFPPRFSGRQFPNYSSELNVNALELEDSALYLCASNTWGGSNGELFFGEGSRLTVL.

This clone was observed once. V gene TRBV15 combines with J gene TRBJ1-6; TRBD1 might be the D (5 bases). The V gene's germline CDR1 is LNHNV and CDR2 YYDKDF (reference sequence). Trimming removed 3 bases from V and 0 bases from J, with 12 bases in between. CDR3 length: 17 residues. In DNA form, the CDR3 reads TGTGCCACCAGCAGCTCCCAGGGTTTCTCCTATAATTCACCCCTCCACTTT. The encoded protein is CATSSSQGFSYNSPLHF.

The chain uses TRBV5-4 and TRBJ1-1; unclear D gene. The CDR3 extends over 13 amino acids. CDR1 is SGHNT and CDR2 is YYREEE in the germline V gene (reference sequence). V was shortened by 3 bases and J by 1 base, with 7 bases between the two germline ends. This chain's CDR3 is CASSYGENTEAFF. The CDR3 DNA is TGTGCCAGCAGCTACGGGGAGAACACTGAAGCTTTCTTT. The full variable domain, its missing parts supplied by reference TRBV5-4 and TRBJ1-1, is ETGVTQSPTHLIKTRGQQVTLRCSSQSGHNTVSWYQQALGQGPQFIFQYYREEENGRGNFPPRFSGLQFPNYSSELNVNALELDDSALYLCASSYGENTEAFFGQGTRLTVV.

This clone occurred once. The chain employs TRBV1 and TRBJ2-3; the table's D call, TRBD2, was not checked against the DNA. TRBV1 is shown as a pseudogene. CDR3 size: 18 residues. The CDR3: CTSSQADGGFERWDTQYF. DNA for the CDR3: TGCACCAGCAGCCAGGCCGACGGGGGGTTTGAGCGGTGGGATACGCAGTATTTT.

V gene TRBV7-9 combines with J gene TRBJ1-1; the D is unclear. Trimming shortened V by 4 bases and J by 3 bases, and 15 bases separated the two germline ends. CDR3 size: 15 residues. Germline CDR1 reads SEHNR; CDR2 reads FQNEAQ (reference sequence). The CDR3 protein is CASSWVQNPDTEAFF. CDR3 nucleotides: TGTGCCAGCAGCTGGGTACAGAATCCGGACACTGAAGCTTTCTTT.

The CDR3 sequence is CASSLQQLSNQPQHF. The DNA of the CDR3 is TGTGCCAGCAGTCTACAACAGCTTAGCAATCAGCCCCAGCATTTT. The chain recombines TRBV6-6 with TRBJ1-5; D unresolved. Germline CDR1 MNHNY, CDR2 SVGAGI (reference sequence). This CDR3 contains 15 residues. Trimming took 5 bases from V and 0 from J, leaving 11 bases between them.

The V and J genes are TRBV27 and TRBJ1-6; tentatively, D is TRBD1 (6 bases). Between the trimmed V and J ends, which lost 8 bases and 9 bases, there was a span of 20 bases. The CDR3 has 15 amino acids. From germline, CDR1 is MNHEY and CDR2 SMNVEV (reference sequence). The CDR3 DNA reads as TGTGCCAGCGGGCGCCCCGGACAGCGGATTTCACCCCTCCACTTT. Translated: CASGRPGQRISPLHF.

The genes are TRBV27 and TRBJ2-3; TRBD1 matches 8 bases. With 6 bases clipped from V and 3 bases from J, the junction kept 8 bases outside the gene matches. The CDR3 length is 15 residues. The V gene's germline CDR1 is MNHEY and CDR2 SMNVEV (reference sequence). The CDR3 loop is CASSNGRQGTDTQYF. CDR3 bases: TGTGCCAGCAGCAACGGGCGACAGGGGACAGATACGCAGTATTTT.

The rearrangement uses TRBV28 and TRBJ1-2; D not resolved. CDR1 and CDR2 (germline): MDHEN, SYDVKM. V was clipped by 7 bases and J by 1 base, with 10 bases between them. CDR3 length equals 13 residues. CDR3 residues: CASTLTVNYGYTF. DNA of the CDR3: TGTGCCAGCACCTTAACGGTTAACTATGGCTACACCTTC.

The chain has TRBV4-1 and TRBJ1-4; TRBD1 might be the D (5 bases). Germline V gene lookup returns CDR1 MGHRA and CDR2 YSYEKL. This CDR3 region has 15 residues. Between the trimmed V and J ends, which lost 1 base and 7 bases, there was a span of 13 bases. CDR3 sequence: CASSQGERGGEKLFF. CDR3 bases: TGCGCCAGCAGCCAAGGGGAGCGGGGGGGTGAAAAACTGTTTTTT.

The chain links TRBV2 to TRBJ1-3, with D hard to call. The CDR3 extends over 14 amino acids. Trimming pared 4 bases from V and 7 bases from J, leaving 14 bases between. Germline V CDR1 and CDR2: SNHLY, FYNNEI. In DNA, the CDR3 is TGTGCCAGCAGTGCGAGAGATAATCTTAACACCATATATTTT. Its protein product is CASSARDNLNTIYF.

The rearrangement joins TRBV6-1 to TRBJ2-1, with D possibly TRBD1 on 5 matching bases. Germline V gene data show CDR1 as MNHNS and CDR2 as SASEGT. V was trimmed by 2 bases and J by 7 bases, leaving 15 bases between them. The CDR3 runs to 15 residues. The CDR3 nucleotides read TGTGCCAGCAGTGAATGGTATAGGGGCGCGAATGAGCAGTTCTTC. Translation: CASSEWYRGANEQFF.

CDR3 residues: CAWSPRGGQPQHF. CDR3 bases: TGTGCCTGGAGCCCCAGGGGTGGTCAGCCCCAGCATTTT. The rearrangement links TRBV30 to TRBJ1-5; tentatively, D is TRBD1 (6 bases). CDR3 length: 13 amino acids. Germline loops: CDR1 GTSNPN, CDR2 SVGIG (reference sequence). Trimming shortened V by 3 bases and J by 6 bases, and 12 bases separated the two germline ends.